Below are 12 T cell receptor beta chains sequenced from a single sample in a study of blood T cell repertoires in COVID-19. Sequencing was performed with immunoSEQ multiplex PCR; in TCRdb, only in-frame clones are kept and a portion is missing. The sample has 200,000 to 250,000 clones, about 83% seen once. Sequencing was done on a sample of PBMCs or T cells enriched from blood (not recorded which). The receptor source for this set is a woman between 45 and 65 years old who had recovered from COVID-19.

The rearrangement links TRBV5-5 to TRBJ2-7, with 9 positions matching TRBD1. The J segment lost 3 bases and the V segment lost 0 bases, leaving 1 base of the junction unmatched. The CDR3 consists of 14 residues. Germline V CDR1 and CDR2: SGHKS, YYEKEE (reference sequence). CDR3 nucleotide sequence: TGTGCCAGCAGCTTGGACAGGGGGCTCTACGAGCAGTACTTC. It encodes CASSLDRGLYEQYF.

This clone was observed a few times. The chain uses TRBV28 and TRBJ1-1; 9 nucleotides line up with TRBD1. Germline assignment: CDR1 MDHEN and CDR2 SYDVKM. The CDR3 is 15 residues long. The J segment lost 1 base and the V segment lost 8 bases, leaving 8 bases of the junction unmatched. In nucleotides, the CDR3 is TGTGCCAGCGCATTCGGGGACAGGGCGAACACTGAAGCTTTCTTT. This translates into CASAFGDRANTEAFF.

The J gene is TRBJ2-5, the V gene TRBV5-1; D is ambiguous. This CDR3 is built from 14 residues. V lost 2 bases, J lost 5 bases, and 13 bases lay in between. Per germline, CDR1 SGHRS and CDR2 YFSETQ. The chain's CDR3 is CASSFSPDMETQYF. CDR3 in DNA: TGCGCCAGCAGCTTTTCGCCAGATATGGAGACCCAGTACTTC.

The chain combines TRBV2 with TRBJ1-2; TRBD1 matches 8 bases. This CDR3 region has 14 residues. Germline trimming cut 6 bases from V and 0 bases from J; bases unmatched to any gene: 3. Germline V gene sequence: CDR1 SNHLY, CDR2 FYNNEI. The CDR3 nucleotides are TGTGCCAGCAGGGACAGGGCCTCTAACTATGGCTACACCTTC. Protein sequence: CASRDRASNYGYTF.

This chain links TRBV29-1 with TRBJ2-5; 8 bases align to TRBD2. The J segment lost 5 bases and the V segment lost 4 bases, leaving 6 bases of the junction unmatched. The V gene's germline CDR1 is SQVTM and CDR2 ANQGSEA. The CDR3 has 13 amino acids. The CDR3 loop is CSVVNGGAETQYF. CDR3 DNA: TGCAGCGTTGTTAACGGGGGGGCGGAGACCCAGTACTTC.

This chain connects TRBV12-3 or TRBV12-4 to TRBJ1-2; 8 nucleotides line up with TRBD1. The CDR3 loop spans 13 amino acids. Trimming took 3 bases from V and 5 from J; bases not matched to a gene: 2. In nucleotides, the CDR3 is TGTGCCAGCAGTTTGAACAGGGGGTATGGCTACACCTTC. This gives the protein CASSLNRGYGYTF.

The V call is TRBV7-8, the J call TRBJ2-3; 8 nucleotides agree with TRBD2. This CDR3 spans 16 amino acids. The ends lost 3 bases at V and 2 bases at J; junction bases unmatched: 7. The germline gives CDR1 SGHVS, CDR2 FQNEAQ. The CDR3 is CASSLGLGRDTDTQYF. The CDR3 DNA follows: TGTGCCAGCAGCTTGGGACTAGGCCGGGACACAGATACGCAGTATTTT.

This CDR3 is CASSPSVGANYGYTF. CDR3 DNA sequence: TGTGCCAGCAGCCCCAGTGTAGGGGCTAACTATGGCTACACCTTC. The genes are TRBV7-2 and TRBJ1-2, with TRBD1 as a possible D gene (5 bases). Germline lookup yields CDR1 SGHTA and CDR2 FQGNSA. The CDR3 runs 15 residues. V was clipped by 5 bases and J by 0 bases, with 13 bases between them.

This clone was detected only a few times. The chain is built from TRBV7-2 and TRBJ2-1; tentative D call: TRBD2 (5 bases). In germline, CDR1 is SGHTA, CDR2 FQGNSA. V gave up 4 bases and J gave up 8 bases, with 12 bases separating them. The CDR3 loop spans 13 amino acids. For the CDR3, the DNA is TGTGCCAGCAGCTCCACTAGAGCCCATGAGCAGTTCTTC. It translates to CASSSTRAHEQFF.

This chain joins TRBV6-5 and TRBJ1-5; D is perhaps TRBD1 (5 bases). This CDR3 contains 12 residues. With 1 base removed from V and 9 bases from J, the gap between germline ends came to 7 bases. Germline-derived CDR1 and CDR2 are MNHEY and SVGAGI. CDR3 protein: CASSYLTGPQHF. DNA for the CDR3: TGTGCCAGCAGTTACTTAACAGGGCCCCAGCATTTT.

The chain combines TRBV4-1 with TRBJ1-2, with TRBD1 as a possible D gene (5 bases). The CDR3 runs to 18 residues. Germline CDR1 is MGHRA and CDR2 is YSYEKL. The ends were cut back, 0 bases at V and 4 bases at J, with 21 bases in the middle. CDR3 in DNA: TGCGCCAGCAGCCAAGATAGGGAATGGGACTCGGGGATCTATGGCTACACCTTC. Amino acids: CASSQDREWDSGIYGYTF.

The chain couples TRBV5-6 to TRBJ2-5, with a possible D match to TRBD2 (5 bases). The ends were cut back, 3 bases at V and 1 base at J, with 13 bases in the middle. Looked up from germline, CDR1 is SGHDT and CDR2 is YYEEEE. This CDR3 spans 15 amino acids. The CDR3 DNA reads TGTGCCAGCAGCTGGCGGAGGTGGTCCCAAGAGACCCAGTACTTC. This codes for CASSWRRWSQETQYF.